This T cell receptor beta chain was profiled in a study of blood T cell repertoires in COVID-19. Study background: Spain, Italy and the United States supplied samples that represented acute and convalescent COVID-19.

A Seattle source enrolled patients during active infection and followed them longitudinally. TCRdb keeps only in-frame clones here, not all; method: immunoSEQ multiplex PCR. The table has about 480,000 clones, about 88% seen once. Germline CDR1 MNHEY, CDR2 SVGAGI. The CDR3 covers 14 residues. V was shortened by 4 bases and J by 2 bases, with 9 bases between the two germline ends. Material: peripheral blood. V usage is TRBV6-5 and J usage is TRBJ1-3; D is unresolved. The TCR was taken from a man aged 18 to 30 with COVID-19, enrolled during active disease. CDR3 in amino acids: CASSFGRAGNTIYF. CDR3 nucleotides: TGTGCCAGCAGTTTTGGTAGAGCTGGAAACACCATATATTTT.